The subject of this entry is one T cell receptor beta chain. Its antigen remains unknown. There were roughly 3,200 ng of total RNA used for each TCR library. TCRdb reprocessed the 5' RACE reads, with one entry per CDR3 protein and no DNA. Its listing shows approximately 330,000 distinct CDR3 sequences. This sample was included in a study of monozygotic twins with inflammatory bowel disease. Study-level findings and limits: Variability may have been added to patient repertoires by differing immunosuppressive treatments.

Germline CDR1 and CDR2: LGHDT and YNNKEL (reference sequence). CDR3 length: 14 amino acids. The genes are TRBV3-1 and TRBJ2-5; TCRdb's D gene call, TRBD2, goes unchecked for lack of DNA. The sample comprised blood. This sequence originates from a human donor with ulcerative colitis or Crohn's disease, or a healthy co-twin of an affected twin (not recorded which). The CDR3 is CASSQVAGAETQYF.